This TCR beta chain was sequenced in a study of post-analysis software for immune sequencing data. Turning to the study itself: Patients had relapsing-remitting, secondary progressive or progressive-relapsing multiple sclerosis; some lacked subtype. General study results and limits: Samples from one preparation batch, clustered by F measure, grouped strongly together. Five or six TRBV segments appeared more often in patients than in controls, and TRBV5-6, TRBV5-1 and TRBV20-1 were among these. Patients with multiple sclerosis recorded significantly lower normalized Chao1 diversity than controls, the study found.

Concerning this clonotype: Its target is not known.

The germline gives CDR1 SGHRS, CDR2 YFSETQ. The ends lost 4 bases at V and 8 bases at J; junction bases unmatched: 8. The length of the CDR3 is 15 residues. Built from TCR beta cDNA, the libraries had unique molecular identifiers in them. TCRdb redid the calling of the PCR reads with MiXCR, one entry per CDR3 protein. The sample lists roughly 650,000 distinct CDR3 sequences, 55% to 60% occurring once. This chain connects TRBV5-1 to TRBJ2-5; 13 bases align to TRBD2. This receptor was taken from a girl aged 2 to 9 with multiple sclerosis. Sequencing input: blood. CDR3 region: CASSVMGLAGSTQYF. DNA of the CDR3: TGCGCCAGCAGCGTTATGGGACTAGCGGGATCCACCCAGTACTTC.